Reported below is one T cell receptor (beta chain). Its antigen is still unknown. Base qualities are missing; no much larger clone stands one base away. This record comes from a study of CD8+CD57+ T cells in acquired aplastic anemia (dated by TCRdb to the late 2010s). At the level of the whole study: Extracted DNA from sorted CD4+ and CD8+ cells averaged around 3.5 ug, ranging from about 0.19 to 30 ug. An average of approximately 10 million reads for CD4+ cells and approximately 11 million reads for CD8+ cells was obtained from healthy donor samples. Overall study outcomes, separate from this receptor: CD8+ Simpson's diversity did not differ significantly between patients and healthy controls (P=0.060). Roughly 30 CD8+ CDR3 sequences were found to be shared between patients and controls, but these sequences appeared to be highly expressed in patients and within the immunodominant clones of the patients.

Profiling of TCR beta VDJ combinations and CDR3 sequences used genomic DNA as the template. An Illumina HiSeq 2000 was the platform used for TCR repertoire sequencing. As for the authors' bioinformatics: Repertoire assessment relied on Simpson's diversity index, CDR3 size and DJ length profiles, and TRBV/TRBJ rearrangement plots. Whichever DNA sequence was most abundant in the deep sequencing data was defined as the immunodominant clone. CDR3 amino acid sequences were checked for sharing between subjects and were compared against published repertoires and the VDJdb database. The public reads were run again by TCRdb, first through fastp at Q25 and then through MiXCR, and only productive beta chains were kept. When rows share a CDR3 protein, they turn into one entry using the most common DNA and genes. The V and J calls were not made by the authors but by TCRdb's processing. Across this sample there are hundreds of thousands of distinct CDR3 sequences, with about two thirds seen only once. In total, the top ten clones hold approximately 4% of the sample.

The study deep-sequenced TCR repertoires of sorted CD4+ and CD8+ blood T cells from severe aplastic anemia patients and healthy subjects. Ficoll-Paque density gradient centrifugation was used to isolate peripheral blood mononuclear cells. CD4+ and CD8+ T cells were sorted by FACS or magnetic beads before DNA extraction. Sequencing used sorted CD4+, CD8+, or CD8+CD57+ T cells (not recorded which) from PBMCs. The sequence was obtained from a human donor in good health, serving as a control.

The DNA sequence reads TGTGCCAGCAGTTTGTCGAACGAGAGGACCCAGTACTTC. This translates into CASSLSNERTQYF. The chain couples TRBV12-3 or TRBV12-4 to TRBJ2-5; confidence is insufficient to name the D gene. Trimming at the junction amounts to 3 bases on V and 7 bases on J, and the germline ends lie 12 bases apart. The CDR3 runs 13 residues from the cysteine to the phenylalanine. Kept here is only the CDR3 DNA, which spans 39 bases and is read in frame from base 1.